This T cell receptor (beta chain) was found in a study of Graves' ophthalmopathy and Graves' hyperthyroidism. Amplifying from RNA transcripts, the study obtained TCR beta CDR3 regions. Amplification began with first-round RT-PCR using HTBI primers, then second-round multiplex PCR was performed. TCRdb used MiXCR to reprocess the multiplex PCR reads, holding one entry per CDR3 protein. The table has around 340,000 distinct CDR3 sequences, roughly a sixth seen once. This clonotype was picked up many times. Trimming shortened V by 0 bases and J by 3 bases, and 11 bases separated the two germline ends. The CDR3 length is 15 residues. Germline lookup yields CDR1 GTSNPN and CDR2 SVGIG (reference sequence).

This clonotype originated in an adult man with Graves' ophthalmopathy. Sample: peripheral blood. The genes are TRBV30 and TRBJ2-2; TRBD2 might be the D (6 bases). CDR3 sequence reads: CAWSVTGSYTGELFF. Written as DNA, the CDR3 is TGTGCCTGGAGTGTAACCGGGAGTTACACCGGGGAGCTGTTTTTT.